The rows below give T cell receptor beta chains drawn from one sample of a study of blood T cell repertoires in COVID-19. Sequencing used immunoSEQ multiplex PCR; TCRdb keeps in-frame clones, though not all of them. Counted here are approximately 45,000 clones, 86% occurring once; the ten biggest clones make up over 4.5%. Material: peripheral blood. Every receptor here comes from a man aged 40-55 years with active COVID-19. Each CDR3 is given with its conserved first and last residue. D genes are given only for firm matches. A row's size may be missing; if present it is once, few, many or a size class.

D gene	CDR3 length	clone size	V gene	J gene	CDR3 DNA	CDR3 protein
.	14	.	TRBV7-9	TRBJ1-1	TGTGCCAGCAGCTTACAGGGATCGCACACTGAAGCTTTCTTT	CASSLQGSHTEAFF
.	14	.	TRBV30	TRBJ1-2	TGTGCCTGGAGTGTATTTGGGCAGGGCCGTGGCTACACCTTC	CAWSVFGQGRGYTF
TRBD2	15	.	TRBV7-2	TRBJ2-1	TGTGCCAGCAGCTTTACTAGCGGGAGCCACAATGAGCAGTTCTTC	CASSFTSGSHNEQFF
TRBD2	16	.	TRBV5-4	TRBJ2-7	TGTGCCAGCAGCGTGGGACTAGCGGGTGCTCCCTACGAGCAGTACTTC	CASSVGLAGAPYEQYF
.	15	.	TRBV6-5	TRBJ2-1	TGTGCCAGCAGTTACTCCCGGGGGTCCTACAATGAGCAGTTCTTC	CASSYSRGSYNEQFF
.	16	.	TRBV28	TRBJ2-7	TGTGCCAGCAGCTCCCTCAGTCTTGGGAGCTCCTACGAGCAGTACTTC	CASSSLSLGSSYEQYF
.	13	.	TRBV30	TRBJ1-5	TGTGCCTGGAACAGGGTTAGCAATCAGCCCCAGCATTTT	CAWNRVSNQPQHF
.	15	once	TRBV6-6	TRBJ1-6	TGTGCCAGCAGTTACCGGGAGGAGTATAATTCACCCCTCCACTTT	CASSYREEYNSPLHF
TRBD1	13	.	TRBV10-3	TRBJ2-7	TGTGCCACCGCCGGACAGGGGTCCTACGAGCAGTACTTC	CATAGQGSYEQYF
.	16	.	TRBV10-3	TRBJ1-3	TGTGCCATCAGACCAGGGTCGGGTCTGACTGGAAACACCATATATTTT	CAIRPGSGLTGNTIYF
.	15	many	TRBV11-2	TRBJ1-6	TGTGCCAGCAGCTTAGCCATGGGAGATAATTCACCCCTCCACTTT	CASSLAMGDNSPLHF
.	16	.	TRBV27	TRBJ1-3	TGTGCCAGCAGTCGAGACAGCCTTTACTCTGGAAACACCATATATTTT	CASSRDSLYSGNTIYF
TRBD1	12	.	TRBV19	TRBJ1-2	TGTGCCAGTAAGGACAGGAACTATGGCTACACCTTC	CASKDRNYGYTF
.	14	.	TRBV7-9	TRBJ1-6	TGTGCCAGCAGCCCACGACTCGATAATTCACCCCTCCACTTT	CASSPRLDNSPLHF
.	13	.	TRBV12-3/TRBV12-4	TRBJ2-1	TGTGCCAGCAGCCTGAGCGCCATCAATGAGCAGTTCTTC	CASSLSAINEQFF
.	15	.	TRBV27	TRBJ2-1	TGTGCCAGTTTCAGTTTAGCGGAGTCCTACAATGAGCAGTTCTTC	CASFSLAESYNEQFF
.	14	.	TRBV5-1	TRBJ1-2	TGCGCCAGCAGCTTGGAGACAGGCCCGGGTCGCTACACCTTC	CASSLETGPGRYTF
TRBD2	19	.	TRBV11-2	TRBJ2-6	TGTGCCAGCAGCCCGTGGCGTAGCGGGAGGTTCTCTGGGGCCAACGTCCTGACTTTC	CASSPWRSGRFSGANVLTF
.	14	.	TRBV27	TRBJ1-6	TGTGCCAGCAGTTTGGGGGGTGTCGGTTCACCCCTCCACTTT	CASSLGGVGSPLHF
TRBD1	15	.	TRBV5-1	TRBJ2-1	TGCGCCAGCAGATATCAACAGGGGATCGGGAATGAGCAGTTCTTC	CASRYQQGIGNEQFF
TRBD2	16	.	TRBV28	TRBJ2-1	TGTGCCAGCAGTCCCCTTTGGGGGAGGGCCTACAATGAGCAGTTCTTC	CASSPLWGRAYNEQFF
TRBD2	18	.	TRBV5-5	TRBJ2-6	TGTGCCAGCAGCTTGGGGCCTAGCGGGGGCTCTGGGGCCAACGTCCTGACTTTC	CASSLGPSGGSGANVLTF
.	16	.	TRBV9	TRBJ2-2	TGTGCCAGCAGCGTAAGGGTCGGGACGAACACCGGGGAGCTGTTTTTT	CASSVRVGTNTGELFF
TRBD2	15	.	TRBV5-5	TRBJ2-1	TGTGCCAGCAGCGCGGGACTAGCGAGGTACAATGAGCAGTTCTTC	CASSAGLARYNEQFF
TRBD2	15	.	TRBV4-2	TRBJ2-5	TGTGCCAGCAGCCAAGAAGCGGGAGCAGGAGAGACCCAGTACTTC	CASSQEAGAGETQYF
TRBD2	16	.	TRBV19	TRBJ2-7	TGTGCCAGTAGTTTAGGACTAGCGGGAGACCCCTACGAGCAGTACTTC	CASSLGLAGDPYEQYF
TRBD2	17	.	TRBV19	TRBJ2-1	TGTGCCAGTAGTTCCGGGGGACTAGCGGGAGGATGGAATGAGCAGTTCTTC	CASSSGGLAGGWNEQFF
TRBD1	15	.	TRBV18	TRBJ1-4	TGTGCCAGCTCTCGCGGACAGGGCACTAATGAAAAACTGTTTTTT	CASSRGQGTNEKLFF
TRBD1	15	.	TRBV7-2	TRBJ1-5	TGTGCCAGCAGCTTAGACAGGGGTCCGGGGCAGCCCCAGCATTTT	CASSLDRGPGQPQHF
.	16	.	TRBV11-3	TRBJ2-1	TGTGCCAGCAGCCCTAGGGCAGGGGTCAAATACAATGAGCAGTTCTTC	CASSPRAGVKYNEQFF
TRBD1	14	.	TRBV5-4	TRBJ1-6	TGTGCCAGCAGCTCGGACAGGGGGAGTTCACCCCTCCACTTT	CASSSDRGSSPLHF
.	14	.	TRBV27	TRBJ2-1	TGTGCCAGCAGTTTACCCTATGGGGCAGGTGAGCAGTTCTTC	CASSLPYGAGEQFF
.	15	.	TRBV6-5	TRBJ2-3	TGTGCCTCGGGGACACCCTCTAGAGGCACAGATACGCAGTATTTT	CASGTPSRGTDTQYF
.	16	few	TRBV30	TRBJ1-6	TGTGCCTGGAGGCAGCTGGGCGGGGGATATAATTCACCCCTCCACTTT	CAWRQLGGGYNSPLHF
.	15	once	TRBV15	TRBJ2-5	TGTGCCACCAGCAGTTTCCCCGGGGAGCAAGAGACCCAGTACTTC	CATSSFPGEQETQYF
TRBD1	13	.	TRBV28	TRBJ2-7	TGTGCCAGCACTTGGACAGGGAACTACGAGCAGTACTTC	CASTWTGNYEQYF
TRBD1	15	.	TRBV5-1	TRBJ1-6	TGCGCCAGCAGCATAGAACAGGGGGCCTATTCACCCCTCCACTTT	CASSIEQGAYSPLHF
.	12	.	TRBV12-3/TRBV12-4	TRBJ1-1	TGTGCCAGCAGTTTATCCGGGGGGGGAGCTTTCTTT	CASSLSGGGAFF
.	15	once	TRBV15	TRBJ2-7	TGTGCCACCAGCAGAGATCGGGTCAGCTCCTACGAGCAGTACTTC	CATSRDRVSSYEQYF
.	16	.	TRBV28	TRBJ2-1	TGTGCCAGCAGTTTTGCCCGGACTTTATCTCAGGGGGAGCAGTTCTTC	CASSFARTLSQGEQFF
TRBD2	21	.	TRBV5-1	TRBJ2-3	TGCGCCAGCAGCTTGGGGACTGTAGGCCTACTAGCGGGGCGAGGGACAGATACGCAGTATTTT	CASSLGTVGLLAGRGTDTQYF
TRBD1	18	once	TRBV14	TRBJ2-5	TGTGCCAGCAGCCGAGGTCTTACAGGGGGCGGAATCGGCGAGACCCAGTACTTC	CASSRGLTGGGIGETQYF
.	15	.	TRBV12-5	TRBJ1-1	TGTGCTAGTGGTTTGGACCTACAGGGACGGGCTGAAGCTTTCTTT	CASGLDLQGRAEAFF
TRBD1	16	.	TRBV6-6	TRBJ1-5	TGTGCCAGCACTATAAACACAGGGGGCGGGAATCAGCCCCAGCATTTT	CASTINTGGGNQPQHF
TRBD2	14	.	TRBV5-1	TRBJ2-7	TGCGCCAGCAGCGATAGCGGGAGATGGTACGAGCAGTACTTC	CASSDSGRWYEQYF
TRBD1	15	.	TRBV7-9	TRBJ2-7	TGTGCCAGCAGCCCGACGGGACAGGGCTCCTACGAGCAGTACTTC	CASSPTGQGSYEQYF
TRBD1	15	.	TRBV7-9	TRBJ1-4	TGTGCCAGCATCTTACAGGGGGCACCTAATGAAAAACTGTTTTTT	CASILQGAPNEKLFF
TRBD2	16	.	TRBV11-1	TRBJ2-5	TGTGCCAGCAGCAGACTAGCGGGAGGGTACCAAGAGACCCAGTACTTC	CASSRLAGGYQETQYF
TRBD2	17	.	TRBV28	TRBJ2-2	TGTGCCAGCAGCCCGAGTTGGGGGGGAGGGCCCTCCGGGGAGCTGTTTTTT	CASSPSWGGGPSGELFF
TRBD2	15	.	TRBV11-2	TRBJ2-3	TGTGCCAGCAGCTTAGGGCCTAGCGGGAGAGAGACGCAGTATTTT	CASSLGPSGRETQYF
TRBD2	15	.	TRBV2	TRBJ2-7	TGTGCCAGCAGCCGGGGGACTAGCGGGAGGGCCACGAGGGGCTTC	CASSRGTSGRATRGF
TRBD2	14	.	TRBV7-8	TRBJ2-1	TGTGCCAGCAGCCCCGGACTAGCGAACAATGAGCAGTTCTTC	CASSPGLANNEQFF
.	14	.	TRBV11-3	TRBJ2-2	TGTGCCAGCAGCTTTTTGGGGGGAAACGGGGAGCTGTTTTTT	CASSFLGGNGELFF
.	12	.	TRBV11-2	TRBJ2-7	TGTGCCAGCAGCTTTCTAGGTAGGGAGCAGTACTTC	CASSFLGREQYF